These 22 T cell receptor beta chains share one sample of origin, sequenced in a study of blood T cell repertoires in COVID-19. Method: immunoSEQ multiplex PCR; TCRdb's copy keeps in-frame clones and lacks some. The sample yields around 200,000 clones, roughly 90% seen once. Sequencing input: peripheral blood. The receptor source for this set is a young man with active or convalescent COVID-19.

This sequence joins TRBV27 and TRBJ2-1; possibly TRBD2 for D (6 bases). This CDR3 is 12 amino acids long. The V gene lost 3 bases and the J gene lost 7 bases, with 7 bases spanning the gap. CDR1 MNHEY and CDR2 SMNVEV come from the germline V gene (reference sequence). For the CDR3, the DNA is TGTGCCAGCAGTTTCGGGGGTAATGAGCAGTTCTTC. Translation gives CASSFGGNEQFF.

The chain couples TRBV10-3 to TRBJ1-5; no firm D call. Looked up from germline, CDR1 is ENHRY and CDR2 is SYGVKD. The V end lost 0 bases, the J end lost 4 bases, and 10 bases lay between the germline ends. This CDR3 comprises 15 residues. CDR3 region: CAISESLGANQPQHF. CDR3 nucleotides: TGTGCCATCAGTGAGTCGTTGGGCGCAAATCAGCCCCAGCATTTT.

The chain is built from TRBV10-3 and TRBJ2-1, with 8 positions matching TRBD2. V shed 11 bases and J 1 base; nucleotides not matched to a gene: 19. The CDR3 length is 18 residues. CDR1 is ENHRY, CDR2 SYGVKD, per germline. The CDR3 protein is CADRITRAREVSYNEQFF. The DNA of the CDR3 is TGTGCCGACCGTATTACCCGAGCGCGGGAGGTTTCCTACAATGAGCAGTTCTTC.

This clone came up a few times. The rearrangement joins TRBV6-5 to TRBJ1-5, with a possible D match to TRBD1 (5 bases). This CDR3 comprises 14 residues. V shed 6 bases and J shed 1 base, with 10 bases lying between them. Germline CDR1 reads MNHEY; CDR2 reads SVGAGI. The CDR3 spells CASRPTGSNQPQHF. DNA for the CDR3: TGTGCCAGCAGACCTACAGGAAGCAATCAGCCCCAGCATTTT.

This clone was recorded once. The rearrangement joins TRBV13 to TRBJ2-7, with TRBD1 as a possible D gene (5 bases). Trimming stripped 5 bases from V and 3 bases from J, with 11 bases between. This CDR3 has 13 residues. The germline CDR1 and CDR2 sequences are PRHDT and FYEKMQ (reference sequence). The CDR3 DNA reads as TGTGCCAGCAGCAGGCTAGGGGACTACGAGCAGTACTTC. Translation: CASSRLGDYEQYF.

The V and J genes are TRBV24-1 and TRBJ2-3; D is possibly TRBD1 (6 bases). CDR3 size: 20 residues. The germline V gene has CDR1 KGHDR and CDR2 SFDVKD. V lost 4 bases and J lost 2, with 27 bases in between. The CDR3 DNA reads TGTGCCACCAGTGACGGCTGGACAGCCAGAGTACCAGATATCACAGATACGCAGTATTTT. It is translated as CATSDGWTARVPDITDTQYF.

The genes are TRBV11-2 and TRBJ1-2; the D is unclear. CDR3 size: 15 residues. Per the germline V gene, CDR1 is SGHAT and CDR2 is FQNNGV. V shed 5 bases and J shed 2 bases, with 15 bases lying between them. This CDR3 reads CASSLSPGGNYGYTF. DNA for the CDR3: TGTGCCAGCAGCCTCTCCCCTGGAGGGAACTATGGCTACACCTTC.

This clone was recorded a few times. The chain combines TRBV5-6 with TRBJ1-1; D call uncertain. The CDR3 loop spans 14 amino acids. Germline assignment: CDR1 SGHDT and CDR2 YYEEEE. V lost 0 bases and J lost 0, with 6 bases in between. The chain's CDR3 is CASSLARMNTEAFF. The CDR3 DNA sequence: TGTGCCAGCAGCTTGGCCAGGATGAACACTGAAGCTTTCTTT.

V usage is TRBV19 and J usage is TRBJ1-4; possible D gene TRBD1, 5 bases. V lost 7 bases to trimming and J lost 2 bases, with 14 bases between them. The CDR3 has 15 residues. Per germline, CDR1 LNHDA and CDR2 SQIVND (reference sequence). The CDR3 is CASNKLAGTNEKLFF. For the CDR3, the DNA is TGTGCCAGTAATAAGCTCGCAGGGACTAATGAAAAACTGTTTTTT.

This clone was seen a few times. The V call is TRBV5-6, the J call TRBJ1-6; 8 bases map to TRBD1. This CDR3 comprises 15 residues. Trimming removed 4 bases from V and 5 bases from J; junction bases left unmatched: 5. The V gene's germline CDR1 is SGHDT and CDR2 YYEEEE. The CDR3 here is CASSETTGDNSPLHF. CDR3 DNA: TGTGCCAGCAGCGAGACGACAGGGGATAATTCACCCCTCCACTTT.

This sequence joins TRBV7-2 and TRBJ1-2; D may be TRBD1 (5 bases). Germline loops: CDR1 SGHTA, CDR2 FQGNSA. Trimming removed 3 bases from V and 5 bases from J, with 10 bases in between. The CDR3 has 13 amino acids. The CDR3 nucleotides read TGTGCCAGCAGCTTGTTGACAGATTATGGCTACACCTTC. Translation gives CASSLLTDYGYTF.

About this clone itself: The junction does not match germline at one end; this may be a read error. The sample contains more than one DNA sequence encoding this CDR3. J is TRBJ1-1 and V is TRBV5-1; D is unresolved. Germline V gene lookup returns CDR1 SGHRS and CDR2 YFSETQ. This CDR3 comprises 16 residues. In DNA, the CDR3 is TGTGCCAGCAGCTTGGTCGTAAAACAAAGGAACACTGAAGCTTTCTTT. This translates into CASSLVVKQRNTEAFF. The full variable domain, completed using reference TRBV5-1 and TRBJ1-1, is KAGVTQTPRYLIKTRGQQVTLSCSPISGHRSVSWYQQTPGQGLQFLFEYFSETQRNKGNFPGRFSGRQFSNSRSEMNVSTLELGDSALYLCASSLVVKQRNTEAFFGQGTRLTVV.

The V and J genes are TRBV6-5 and TRBJ1-2; 7 bases are a match to TRBD1. The CDR3 contains 14 residues. CDR1 is MNHEY, CDR2 SVGAGI, per germline. Trimming removed 5 bases from V and 4 bases from J; junction bases left unmatched: 7. Here the CDR3 reads CASSPQGNFYGYTF. CDR3 DNA: TGTGCCAGCAGTCCACAGGGGAATTTCTATGGCTACACCTTC.

The chain links TRBV7-3 to TRBJ2-2; 10 nucleotides line up with TRBD2. V gave up 0 bases and J gave up 6 bases; unmatched junction bases: 4. This CDR3 has 16 amino acids. Looked up from germline, CDR1 is SGHTA and CDR2 is FQGTGA. CDR3 DNA sequence: TGTGCCAGCAGCTTAACGTTCCTAGCGGGAGCCGGGGAGCTGTTTTTT. Translation: CASSLTFLAGAGELFF.

The sample holds a few counts of this clone. The J gene is TRBJ1-2, the V gene TRBV4-2; D remains ambiguous. Germline CDR1 LGHNA, CDR2 YNFKEQ. V was trimmed by 0 bases and J by 6 bases, leaving 14 bases between them. CDR3 length equals 15 residues. CDR3 protein: CASSQDNSGEDGYTF. The CDR3 DNA sequence: TGTGCCAGCAGCCAAGATAACTCCGGGGAAGATGGCTACACCTTC.

The genes are TRBV14 and TRBJ1-2; a possible D gene is TRBD1 (6 bases). V dropped 1 base and J dropped 4 bases, with 10 bases sitting between them. CDR1 is SGHDN and CDR2 is FVKESK in the germline V gene. The CDR3 is 14 residues long. CDR3 nucleotides: TGTGCCAGCAGCCAAGGGACAGCTGGCTATGGCTACACCTTC. This sequence encodes CASSQGTAGYGYTF.

In this sample, this clone turned up a few times. The V call is TRBV4-1, the J call TRBJ1-1; 10 bases match TRBD1. Looked up from germline, CDR1 is MGHRA and CDR2 is YSYEKL. V shed 3 bases and J 6 bases; nucleotides not matched to a gene: 7. This CDR3 contains 15 residues. The CDR3 region has the DNA TGCGCCAGCAGCCAGCCGGGACAGGGGTTGGCTGAAGCTTTCTTT. Amino acids: CASSQPGQGLAEAFF.

The chain has TRBV28 and TRBJ2-5, with 15 bases aligning to TRBD2. The CDR3 covers 17 residues. Looked up from germline, CDR1 is MDHEN and CDR2 is SYDVKM. The V segment lost 5 bases and the J segment 4 bases; nucleotides outside the gene matches: 8. CDR3 nucleotides: TGTGCCAGCAGTGCCTGGACTAGCGGGAGGGGGAGAGAGACCCAGTACTTC. It translates to CASSAWTSGRGRETQYF.

As DNA, the CDR3 is TGTGCCAGCACCCCCGAACTGCGGCAGGGAAACACCATATATTTT. This translates into CASTPELRQGNTIYF. V is TRBV6-5 and J is TRBJ1-3; unclear D gene. Trimming removed 7 bases from V and 4 bases from J, with 17 bases in between. This CDR3 has 15 residues. CDR1 and CDR2 (germline): MNHEY, SVGAGI.

V is TRBV2 and J is TRBJ1-1; the match to TRBD1 covers 10 bases. V dropped 10 bases and J dropped 9; count of bases not matched to a gene: 14. There are 14 residues in the CDR3. Germline V CDR1 and CDR2: SNHLY, FYNNEI. The CDR3 sequence: CANSATGTGEQAFF. DNA of the CDR3: TGTGCCAACTCCGCGACCGGGACAGGGGAACAAGCTTTCTTT.

This clone was detected once. The chain links TRBV7-2 to TRBJ1-1; no clear D gene. Between the trimmed V and J ends, which lost 3 bases and 5 bases, there was a span of 16 bases. The CDR3 consists of 15 residues. Per the germline V gene, CDR1 is SGHTA and CDR2 is FQGNSA. DNA for the CDR3: TGTGCCAGCAGCTTTTGGTCAGGCATGAGAACTGAAGCTTTCTTT. This translates into CASSFWSGMRTEAFF.

In its sample, this clone was seen once. V and J are TRBV19 and TRBJ2-7; 7 positions agree with TRBD1. The CDR3 totals 15 residues. Trimming removed 5 bases from V and 1 base from J; junction bases left unmatched: 8. Germline V gene sequence: CDR1 LNHDA, CDR2 SQIVND (reference sequence). The CDR3 nucleotides read TGTGCCAGTAGTCCATGGGCAGGGGGATCCTACGAGCAGTACTTC. Amino acids: CASSPWAGGSYEQYF.